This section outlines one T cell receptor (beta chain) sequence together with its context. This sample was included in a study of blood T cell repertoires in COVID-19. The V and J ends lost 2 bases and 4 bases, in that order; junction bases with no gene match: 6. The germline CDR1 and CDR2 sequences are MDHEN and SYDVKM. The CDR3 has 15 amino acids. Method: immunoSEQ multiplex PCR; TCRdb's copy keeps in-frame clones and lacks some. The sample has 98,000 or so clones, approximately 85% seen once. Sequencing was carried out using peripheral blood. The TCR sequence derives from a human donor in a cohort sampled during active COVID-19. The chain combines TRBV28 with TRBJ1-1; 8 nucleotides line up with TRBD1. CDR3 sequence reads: CASSLVGTGGTEAFF. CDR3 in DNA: TGTGCCAGCAGTTTAGTCGGGACAGGAGGCACTGAAGCTTTCTTT.